The source of this T cell receptor (beta chain) is a study of cytomegalovirus exposure and HLA in healthy donors. Points from the study as a whole: The study recorded some 160 TCR beta chains that were cytomegalovirus-associated.

This CDR3 is 14 amino acids long. In germline, CDR1 is SQVTM, CDR2 ANQGSEA. With 60 Vbeta and 13 Jbeta primers, the PCR was carried out. The protocol was immunoSEQ multiplex PCR, while the TCRdb copy is restricted to in-frame clones and leaves out a portion. Seen here are 90,000 to 110,000 clones, more than 60% observed once, and the top ten hold roughly 1.9%. Comments on this clone: The antigen is undetermined.

Material: PBMCs. The receptor comes from a man aged 25-40 years in good health and CMV-seronegative. J is TRBJ2-7 and V is TRBV29-1; 12 bases agree with TRBD2. The last part of the DNA fits TRBJ2-1 better; the J call may be wrong. The CDR3 DNA sequence: TGCAGCGTTGGGCTAGCGGGAGGGGTCAATGAGCAGTTCTTC. Amino acids: CSVGLAGGVNEQFF.